The clone carrying this T cell receptor beta chain was counted a single time. The data derive from a study of blood T cell repertoires in COVID-19. Profiled with immunoSEQ multiplex PCR; TCRdb holds only in-frame clones, not every one. This sample has about 200,000 clones, with approximately 83% found just once. The length of the CDR3 is 15 residues. Germline V CDR1 and CDR2: MNHEY, SVGEGT. Trimming removed 0 bases from V and 6 bases from J, with 12 bases in between. This clonotype was obtained from a woman aged 40 to 50 with acute COVID-19. This chain joins TRBV6-2 or TRBV6-3 and TRBJ2-4, with D maybe TRBD1 (5 bases). Sequencing input: PBMCs or T cells enriched from blood (not recorded which). The CDR3 spells CASSYSSDSGNIQYF. The DNA for the CDR3 is TGTGCCAGCAGTTACTCGAGCGACAGTGGAAACATTCAGTACTTC.